This note documents a single T cell receptor (beta chain) sequence. At the DNA level, this CDR3 is encoded by other sequences in the same sample as well. This record belongs to a study of blood T cell repertoires in COVID-19. Overall study context: Acute and convalescent COVID-19 specimens originated in the United States, Italy and Spain. PBMCs, B-cell-depleted T cells, or T cells were the source of the cDNA or gDNA that made up the material.

Participants were placed into cohorts based on the clinical history they reported. As processed by the authors: Estimation of nucleated cell counts relied on the amplification of reference gene primers. Clones were read by immunoSEQ multiplex PCR, and TCRdb kept only the in-frame ones, dropping some. The V and J calls and clone size come from that table; D and trimming were worked out from the DNA. The repertoire consists of around 190,000 clones, with approximately 86% occurring once and the leading ten covering approximately 10%. The clonotype was recovered from a man between 18 and 35 years old with acute COVID-19. The sample taken for sequencing was PBMCs or T cells enriched from blood (not recorded which).

The CDR3 protein is CASSLGSTDTQYF. CDR3 DNA sequence: TGTGCCAGCAGTTTGGGCAGTACAGATACGCAGTATTTT. The chain employs TRBV28 and TRBJ2-3; D unresolved. Germline lookup yields CDR1 MDHEN and CDR2 SYDVKM. V dropped 3 bases and J dropped 3 bases, with 7 bases sitting between them. The CDR3 is 13 amino acids.